One T cell receptor (beta chain) is described in this entry. The sample belongs to a study of cytomegalovirus exposure and HLA in healthy donors. The PCR had 60 Vbeta and 13 Jbeta primers. Clones were read by immunoSEQ multiplex PCR, and TCRdb kept only the in-frame ones, dropping some. The sample records 130,000 to 150,000 clones, less than 85% being singletons. This receptor was identified in a man younger than 35 in good health and CMV-seropositive. Input material: PBMCs.

CDR3 region: CASSPWGRDNEQFF. DNA for the CDR3: TGTGCCAGCAGCCCTTGGGGCAGAGACAATGAGCAGTTCTTC. This chain links TRBV5-8 with TRBJ2-1, with D maybe TRBD1 (5 bases). The germline gives CDR1 SGHTS, CDR2 YDEGEE. This CDR3 comprises 14 residues. V lost 4 bases and J lost 5, with 13 bases in between.